This T cell receptor (beta chain) is drawn from a study of cytomegalovirus exposure and HLA in healthy donors. Germline V gives CDR1 SGHRS, CDR2 YFSETQ. The V and J ends lost 5 bases and 7 bases, in that order; junction bases with no gene match: 12. The CDR3 totals 15 residues. Findings and caveats of the study: Fewer N-insertions (relative to the 666-donor mean) were reportedly seen in an Asian-associated ancestry cluster in a later analysis. As confirmed in vitro, a few CMV-associated chains were specific for CMV antigens.

PCR was performed using 60 Vbeta and 13 Jbeta primers. Sequencing used immunoSEQ multiplex PCR; TCRdb keeps in-frame clones, though not all of them. The table includes some 160,000 clones, approximately 80% detected once. To note about this clone: The target antigen is unknown.

Source material: PBMCs. The clonotype comes from a man between 60 and 70 years old in good health and CMV-seronegative. The J gene is TRBJ2-1, the V gene TRBV5-1; 7 nucleotides match TRBD2. The CDR3 loop reads CASSYSPGLTNEQFF. The DNA for the CDR3 is TGCGCCAGCAGTTATTCTCCGGGACTAACAAATGAGCAGTTCTTC.